This T cell receptor (beta chain) was sequenced during a study of early T cells in non-severe SARS-CoV-2 infection. In the library, individual cDNA molecules carried attached unique molecular identifiers. TCRdb reprocessed the 5' RACE reads with MiXCR, giving one entry per CDR3 protein. The sample lists tens of thousands of distinct CDR3 sequences, roughly 6% occurring once. Trimming took off 1 base at V and 0 bases at J, with 8 bases between the two ends. From germline, CDR1 is SGHDT and CDR2 YYEEEE. The CDR3 is 15 amino acids. The sequenced sample was whole blood. The V gene is TRBV5-6, the J gene TRBJ1-5, with D uncertain. This sequence originates from an adult who was a healthcare worker with PCR-confirmed SARS-CoV-2 infection or an uninfected control (not recorded which). Here the CDR3 DNA reads TGTGCCAGCAGCTTGAGAGGTCATAGCAATCAGCCCCAGCATTTT. This encodes CASSLRGHSNQPQHF.